This T cell receptor (beta chain) was profiled in a study of T cells after yellow fever vaccination. The overall study: Fractions with few cells were prepared using SMART-Seq v4 Ultra Low Input. Study findings and constraints: A large majority of primary-vaccination clones showed up again after the booster (roughly 95% CD4, about 87% CD8). A small share of clonotypes appeared in both CD4 and CD8 compartments. Abundant contaminating clonotypes from the bulk population could appear in FACS-sorted repertoires.

This clonotype was seen only a few times. The antigen is unknown. TCRdb ran MiXCR on the 5' RACE reads and lists one entry per CDR3 protein. Of 400,000 to 650,000 distinct CDR3 sequences listed, roughly 22% were seen once; the top ten hold around 16%. The germline CDR1 and CDR2 sequences are SQVTM and ANQGSEA. The CDR3 covers 11 residues. V shed 4 bases and J shed 2 bases, with 6 bases lying between them. This TCR derives from a man aged 18 to 29 who received the YFV17D yellow fever vaccine. V and J are TRBV29-1 and TRBJ2-7; D ambiguous. The sample in question was PBMCs, obtained 20 to 25 days after the first yellow fever vaccination. The DNA for the CDR3 is TGCAGCGTTGGACACCCCTACGAGCAGTACTTC. It yields the protein CSVGHPYEQYF.